Presented here are 28 T cell receptor beta chains from one specimen sequenced in a study of blood T cell repertoires in COVID-19. This table comes from immunoSEQ multiplex PCR, and its TCRdb copy is limited to in-frame clones, with some not included. The profile shows over 70,000 clones, 70% to 90% of them singletons. What was sequenced was peripheral blood. The receptor source for this set is a human donor in a cohort sampled during active COVID-19.

The chain joins TRBV29-1 to TRBJ1-1; D unresolved. The CDR3 length is 14 residues. The germline gives CDR1 SQVTM, CDR2 ANQGSEA. Trimming took 3 bases from V and 3 from J, leaving 14 bases between them. CDR3 protein: CSVDLPGLDTEAFF. The CDR3 DNA sequence: TGCAGCGTTGATCTCCCGGGTCTAGACACTGAAGCTTTCTTT.

The chain is built from TRBV5-1 and TRBJ1-1; a weak D match, TRBD1 (5 bases). The germline CDR1 and CDR2 sequences are SGHRS and YFSETQ. Trimming pared 4 bases from V and 1 base from J, leaving 14 bases between. The CDR3 length is 15 residues. The CDR3 region is CASSRGSGGNTEAFF. The CDR3 nucleotides read TGCGCCAGCAGCCGGGGCTCGGGGGGGAACACTGAAGCTTTCTTT.

This clone occurred once. This sequence joins TRBV6-2 or TRBV6-3 and TRBJ1-1; weak D call: TRBD1 (5 bases). Trimming left V 2 bases short and J 3 bases short, with 13 bases between. The CDR3 totals 15 residues. In germline, CDR1 is MNHEY, CDR2 SVGEGT. The chain's CDR3 is CASSYPYRGDTEAFF. CDR3 nucleotides: TGTGCCAGCAGTTACCCGTACCGGGGGGACACTGAAGCTTTCTTT.

The chain joins TRBV4-1 to TRBJ1-5; 8 bases are a match to TRBD1. Germline V lookup: CDR1 MGHRA, CDR2 YSYEKL. Unmatched junction bases numbered 8, after V lost 1 base and J lost 6 bases. CDR3 length equals 16 residues. CDR3 sequence reads: CASSQGGQGYFQPQHF. In DNA, the CDR3 is TGCGCCAGCAGCCAAGGCGGACAGGGTTATTTTCAGCCCCAGCATTTT.

The chain carries TRBV11-2 and TRBJ2-7; D might be TRBD2 (5 bases). The germline CDR1 and CDR2 sequences are SGHAT and FQNNGV. V lost 5 bases, J lost 7 bases, and 24 bases lay in between. The CDR3 has 16 amino acids. The CDR3 spells CASSHKEVVSSREQYF. Here the CDR3 DNA reads TGTGCCAGCAGCCACAAGGAGGTCGTGTCATCGAGGGAGCAGTACTTC.

The V call is TRBV6-5, the J call TRBJ2-5, with TRBD2 matching 10 bases. The length of the CDR3 is 15 residues. The germline CDR1 and CDR2 sequences are MNHEY and SVGAGI. With V trimmed by 4 bases and J by 2 bases, 4 bases remained unmatched. The DNA of the CDR3 is TGTGCCAGCAGTTTTAGCGGGAGGATTCAAGAGACCCAGTACTTC. Translating gives CASSFSGRIQETQYF.

This clone has more than one count but fewer than ten. The chain has TRBV7-2 and TRBJ2-5, with D possibly being TRBD2 (5 bases). CDR1 and CDR2 (germline): SGHTA, FQGNSA. CDR3 size: 14 residues. Trimming cost V 7 bases and J 0 bases, with 12 bases left between them. The CDR3 bases are TGTGCCAGCACCCCCCCGGGGAACCAAGAGACCCAGTACTTC. It encodes CASTPPGNQETQYF.

V gene TRBV24-1 combines with J gene TRBJ2-5; a possible D gene is TRBD2 (6 bases). CDR1 KGHDR and CDR2 SFDVKD come from the germline V gene. The CDR3 runs to 14 residues. V lost 5 bases and J 5 bases, leaving 14 bases between the germline ends. CDR3 sequence reads: CATSGGYRGETQYF. DNA of the CDR3: TGTGCCACCAGTGGCGGCTACCGGGGGGAGACCCAGTACTTC.

About this clone itself: Its ends do not fully match the called genes, so a read error is possible. The chain links TRBV18 to TRBJ1-2; possible D gene TRBD1, 6 bases. This CDR3 spans 15 amino acids. Germline lookup yields CDR1 KGHSH and CDR2 LQKENI. The CDR3 spells CASSPPGQINFGYTF. The DNA of the CDR3 is TGTGCCAGCTCACCACCGGGACAAATCAACTTTGGCTACACCTTC.

The chain links TRBV5-4 to TRBJ2-1; TRBD2 agrees at 9 bases. This CDR3 is built from 15 residues. CDR1 SGHNT and CDR2 YYREEE come from the germline V gene (reference sequence). V was clipped by 7 bases and J by 3 bases; unmatched bases: 8. The CDR3 here is CASRVLSGSYNEQFF. Written as DNA, the CDR3 is TGTGCCAGCCGTGTCCTTAGCGGGAGCTACAATGAGCAGTTCTTC.

This chain joins TRBV5-1 and TRBJ1-2, with unresolved D. This CDR3 contains 13 residues. V was clipped by 0 bases and J by 9 bases, with 12 bases between them. CDR1 SGHRS and CDR2 YFSETQ come from the germline V gene. CDR3 region: CASSLDFDNRYTF. CDR3 coding DNA: TGCGCCAGCAGCTTGGATTTTGACAACCGCTACACCTTC. Together with reference TRBV5-1 and TRBJ1-2, the CDR3 gives the full variable domain: KAGVTQTPRYLIKTRGQQVTLSCSPISGHRSVSWYQQTPGQGLQFLFEYFSETQRNKGNFPGRFSGRQFSNSRSEMNVSTLELGDSALYLCASSLDFDNRYTFGSGTRLTVV.

This clone came up once. The genes are TRBV7-8 and TRBJ1-2, with TRBD1 identical over 9 bases. With V trimmed by 5 bases and J by 6 bases, 7 bases remained unmatched. The CDR3 spans 14 residues. Per germline, CDR1 SGHVS and CDR2 FQNEAQ. The CDR3 sequence is CASSLGQGMNGYTF. The CDR3 DNA reads as TGTGCCAGCAGCCTGGGACAGGGTATGAATGGCTACACCTTC.

The chain uses TRBV7-9 and TRBJ1-3, with D possibly being TRBD1 (5 bases). This CDR3 has 15 residues. The germline V gene encodes CDR1 SEHNR and CDR2 FQNEAQ (reference sequence). V shed 4 bases and J shed 4 bases, with 14 bases lying between them. The CDR3 bases are TGTGCCAGCAGCTCACACAGGAGTAAGGGAAACACCATATATTTT. The encoded protein is CASSSHRSKGNTIYF.

This chain uses TRBV29-1 with TRBJ1-1; the D gene is possibly TRBD1 (5 bases). The V and J ends lost 7 bases and 7 bases respectively, with 16 bases between them. The CDR3 sequence is 12 residues long. In germline, CDR1 is SQVTM, CDR2 ANQGSEA. DNA for the CDR3: TGCAGCGGTTGGGTGGGTGACAGTGAAGCTTTCTTT. As protein: CSGWVGDSEAFF.

This chain links TRBV4-2 with TRBJ2-7; 7 bases map to TRBD2. Germline V gives CDR1 LGHNA, CDR2 YNFKEQ. CDR3 size: 16 residues. J lost 5 bases, V lost 0 bases, and 10 bases had no gene match. The CDR3 protein is CASSQEGETSYHEQYF. CDR3 sequence (DNA): TGTGCCAGCAGCCAAGAGGGGGAGACTAGCTACCACGAGCAGTACTTC.

The V gene is TRBV30, the J gene TRBJ2-5; weak D call: TRBD1 (5 bases). V was clipped by 5 bases and J by 7 bases, with 14 bases between them. The germline CDR1 and CDR2 sequences are GTSNPN and SVGIG (reference sequence). The CDR3 length is 12 residues. The CDR3 region has the DNA TGTGCCTGGTCTCAGGGATCTTGGACCCAGTACTTC. The encoded protein is CAWSQGSWTQYF.

V gene TRBV6-2 or TRBV6-3 combines with J gene TRBJ1-6; TRBD1 might be the D (6 bases). This CDR3 is 15 amino acids long. Trimming took off 0 bases at V and 7 bases at J, with 10 bases between the two ends. CDR1 MNHEY and CDR2 SVGEGT come from the germline V gene. This CDR3 reads CASSYSHRVNSPLHF. The CDR3 bases are TGTGCCAGCAGTTACTCCCACAGGGTGAATTCACCCCTCCACTTT.

This chain uses TRBV28 with TRBJ2-2, with 10 bases matching TRBD2. Germline V gene data show CDR1 as MDHEN and CDR2 as SYDVKM. J was trimmed by 5 bases and V by 2 bases; bases with no gene match: 2. The CDR3 extends over 15 amino acids. The CDR3 DNA reads as TGTGCCAGCAGTTTACTAGCGGGAGTTACCGGGGAGCTGTTTTTT. The encoded protein is CASSLLAGVTGELFF.

V and J are TRBV6-5 and TRBJ2-4; a weak D match, TRBD1 (6 bases). The CDR3 has 15 amino acids. CDR1 and CDR2 from the germline V gene are MNHEY and SVGAGI. The germline V and J ends were trimmed by 8 bases and 0 bases, with 14 bases remaining between them. This CDR3 is CASGRTGLAKNIQYF. The CDR3 DNA reads as TGTGCCAGCGGAAGAACAGGGTTAGCCAAAAACATTCAGTACTTC.

V and J are TRBV6-6 and TRBJ1-6, with D possibly being TRBD1 (6 bases). The length of the CDR3 is 18 residues. The germline CDR1 and CDR2 sequences are MNHNY and SVGAGI (reference sequence). V was clipped by 5 bases and J by 0 bases, with 17 bases between them. Here the CDR3 reads CASSQPSTGSSYNSPLHF. DNA for the CDR3: TGTGCCAGCAGTCAACCCTCAACAGGGAGCTCCTATAATTCACCCCTCCACTTT.

V usage is TRBV28 and J usage is TRBJ1-1; 12 bases fit TRBD1. There are 15 residues in the CDR3. The V gene end was trimmed by 5 bases and the J gene end by 9 bases; junction bases not matched to a gene: 10. CDR1 is MDHEN, CDR2 SYDVKM, per germline. The CDR3 coding sequence is TGTGCCAGCAGTCCCATCGGGACAGGGGGCGTGAAAGCTTTCTTT. It yields the protein CASSPIGTGGVKAFF.

The chain uses TRBV29-1 and TRBJ2-3; D perhaps matches TRBD2 (7 bases). The CDR3 extends over 13 amino acids. Between the trimmed V and J ends, which lost 4 bases and 3 bases, there was a span of 11 bases. Germline-derived CDR1 and CDR2 are SQVTM and ANQGSEA. CDR3 in DNA: TGCAGCGTTGGAGGGGGGGATACAGATACGCAGTATTTT. Translating gives CSVGGGDTDTQYF.

The table lists this clone with a few counts. The chain uses TRBV7-3 and TRBJ2-1; 7 nucleotides align to TRBD2. The CDR3 contains 14 residues. Germline V gene data show CDR1 as SGHTA and CDR2 as FQGTGA. V lost 1 base to trimming and J lost 5 bases; unmatched junction nucleotides: 2. The CDR3 region has the DNA TGTGCCAGCAGCTTAATGCGGGGGAACAATGAGCAGTTCTTC. Residues: CASSLMRGNNEQFF.

CDR3 sequence reads: CASSHGTSAETQYF. For the CDR3, the DNA is TGTGCCAGCAGCCACGGGACTAGCGCAGAGACCCAGTACTTC. J is TRBJ2-5 and V is TRBV5-8; 10 positions agree with TRBD2. Trimming cost V 4 bases and J 4 bases; bases outside gene matches: 4. Per germline, CDR1 SGHTS and CDR2 YDEGEE. The CDR3 runs to 14 residues.

The chain couples TRBV5-1 to TRBJ2-1; TRBD1 matches 10 bases. The CDR3 totals 15 residues. Germline loops: CDR1 SGHRS, CDR2 YFSETQ. Trimming at V came to 4 bases and at J to 9 bases, leaving 10 bases not matched to a gene. The CDR3 reads CASSPGTGDSGEQFF. The CDR3 nucleotides read TGCGCCAGCAGCCCAGGGACAGGGGATAGTGGTGAGCAGTTCTTC.

The gene calls are TRBV10-3 and TRBJ1-4, with TRBD1 matching over 8 bases. With V trimmed by 5 bases and J by 8 bases, 10 bases remained unmatched. Germline V gives CDR1 ENHRY, CDR2 SYGVKD. The CDR3 runs 15 residues. The CDR3 here is CAISLGQGGDEKLFF. The CDR3 DNA reads as TGTGCCATCAGTCTCGGACAGGGCGGCGACGAAAAACTGTTTTTT.

With regard to this clone: A read error may produce the germline difference seen at one junction end. The CDR3 nucleotides are TGCAGTGCTAGTCCCCTTTTGCGGGGGGGCACGGATACGCAGTATTTT. Amino acids: CSASPLLRGGTDTQYF. The genes are TRBV20-1 and TRBJ2-3, with TRBD2 matching 9 bases. Germline assignment: CDR1 DFQATT and CDR2 SNEGSKA (reference sequence). This CDR3 region has 16 residues.

The genes are TRBV6-6 and TRBJ2-7; tentatively, D is TRBD1 (6 bases). The V and J ends lost 5 bases and 0 bases respectively, with 11 bases between them. The CDR3 has 14 amino acids. The germline gives CDR1 MNHNY, CDR2 SVGAGI (reference sequence). CDR3 sequence (DNA): TGTGCCAGCAGTATCGACAGGCGCTCCTACGAGCAGTACTTC. It translates to CASSIDRRSYEQYF.